The 29 T cell receptor beta chains below were found in one sample sequenced in a study of shared clonotypes between healthy human individuals. TCRdb keeps only in-frame clones here, not all; method: immunoSEQ multiplex PCR. The data hold about 2.4 million clones, with around 94% observed a single time. Sequencing was carried out using naive CD4+ T cells sorted from blood. This sample's subset: CD45RA+ positively selected. These receptors were collected from a man aged 18 to 30 in good health.

This chain connects TRBV28 to TRBJ1-1; D possibly corresponds to TRBD1 (5 bases). Germline V gene lookup returns CDR1 MDHEN and CDR2 SYDVKM. The CDR3 is made up of 12 amino acids. Trimming cost V 8 bases and J 1 base, with 8 bases left between them. The CDR3 sequence: CASGTGNTEAFF. The CDR3 region has the DNA TGTGCCAGCGGGACGGGGAACACTGAAGCTTTCTTT. Variable domain in full (rest from reference TRBV28 and TRBJ1-1): DVKVTQSSRYLVKRTGEKVFLECVQDMDHENMFWYRQDPGLGLRLIYFSYDVKMKEKGDIPEGYSVSREKKERFSLILESASTNQTSMYLCASGTGNTEAFFGQGTRLTVV.

The V gene is TRBV7-8, the J gene TRBJ2-5, with 7 bases fitting TRBD1. Germline trimming cut 4 bases from V and 2 bases from J; bases unmatched to any gene: 10. There are 16 residues in the CDR3. CDR1 and CDR2 (germline): SGHVS, FQNEAQ. The DNA for the CDR3 is TGTGCCAGCAGCTGGAAAAAGGACAGGCCTCAAGAGACCCAGTACTTC. Encoded protein: CASSWKKDRPQETQYF.

This clone showed up just once. The CDR3 here is CASSLPLYYGYTF. The CDR3 DNA is TGTGCCAGCAGCTTGCCCTTGTACTATGGCTACACCTTC. This chain links TRBV11-2 with TRBJ1-2, with no clear D. The CDR3 totals 13 residues. CDR1 and CDR2 (germline): SGHAT, FQNNGV. V lost 3 bases and J 3 bases, leaving 8 bases between the germline ends. The full variable domain, its missing parts supplied by reference TRBV11-2 and TRBJ1-2, is EAGVAQSPRYKIIEKRQSVAFWCNPISGHATLYWYQQILGQGPKLLIQFQNNGVVDDSQLPKDRFSAERLKGVDSTLKIQPAKLEDSAVYLCASSLPLYYGYTFGSGTRLTVV.

Concerning this clone: In the same sample, other DNA sequences code for this CDR3. V is TRBV5-1 and J is TRBJ1-1; 7 positions agree with TRBD1. Germline lookup yields CDR1 SGHRS and CDR2 YFSETQ. The V gene end was trimmed by 3 bases and the J gene end by 1 base; junction bases not matched to a gene: 3. The CDR3 loop spans 14 amino acids. For the CDR3, the DNA is TGCGCCAGCAGCTGGGGGGACAGGAACACTGAAGCTTTCTTT. Protein: CASSWGDRNTEAFF. The variable domain in full, completed from reference TRBV5-1 and TRBJ1-1, reads KAGVTQTPRYLIKTRGQQVTLSCSPISGHRSVSWYQQTPGQGLQFLFEYFSETQRNKGNFPGRFSGRQFSNSRSEMNVSTLELGDSALYLCASSWGDRNTEAFFGQGTRLTVV.

This sequence joins TRBV5-6 and TRBJ2-5; 9 nucleotides align to TRBD1. This CDR3 contains 15 residues. Germline V CDR1 and CDR2: SGHDT, YYEEEE. With 2 bases clipped from V and 5 bases from J, the junction kept 7 bases outside the gene matches. The CDR3 DNA is TGTGCCAGCAGCTTCCCGGGACAGGGTTTTGAGACCCAGTACTTC. Translated: CASSFPGQGFETQYF. The full variable domain, with the rest looked up from reference TRBV5-6 and TRBJ2-5, is DAGVTQSPTHLIKTRGQQVTLRCSPKSGHDTVSWYQQALGQGPQFIFQYYEEEERQRGNFPDRFSGHQFPNYSSELNVNALLLGDSALYLCASSFPGQGFETQYFGPGTRLLVL.

This clone was found a few times. Different DNA sequences within this sample yield the same CDR3. V gene TRBV30 combines with J gene TRBJ1-1; the D is unclear. This CDR3 has 13 residues. V was clipped by 2 bases and J by 0 bases, with 7 bases between them. Germline lookup yields CDR1 GTSNPN and CDR2 SVGIG (reference sequence). Here the CDR3 reads CAWSPRLNTEAFF. The CDR3 nucleotides read TGTGCCTGGAGTCCCAGGTTGAACACTGAAGCTTTCTTT.

V is TRBV5-1 and J is TRBJ1-1; maybe TRBD1 (6 bases). This CDR3 contains 16 residues. V dropped 0 bases and J dropped 2 bases, with 14 bases sitting between them. Germline V gene lookup returns CDR1 SGHRS and CDR2 YFSETQ. CDR3 bases: TGCGCCAGCAGCTTGGCCAGCGGGGGCGTTAACACTGAAGCTTTCTTT. Translated: CASSLASGGVNTEAFF.

V usage is TRBV19 and J usage is TRBJ1-2; D might be TRBD1 (6 bases). The CDR3 extends over 15 amino acids. Germline V gene data show CDR1 as LNHDA and CDR2 as SQIVND (reference sequence). With 5 bases removed from V and 1 base from J, the gap between germline ends came to 14 bases. CDR3 amino acids: CASSAQDSFNYGYTF. CDR3 coding DNA: TGTGCCAGTAGTGCTCAGGACAGTTTTAACTATGGCTACACCTTC.

The V gene is TRBV18, the J gene TRBJ2-5; a possible D gene is TRBD1 (5 bases). Deletions cut 2 bases from V and 5 bases from J, with 18 bases between. The CDR3 loop spans 16 amino acids. Germline V gene sequence: CDR1 KGHSH, CDR2 LQKENI. The CDR3 DNA follows: TGTGCCAGCTCACCAACAGCTTGGACAACTTGGGAGACCCAGTACTTC. This codes for CASSPTAWTTWETQYF.

J is TRBJ2-7 and V is TRBV11-2; D gene ambiguous. Germline V CDR1 and CDR2: SGHAT, FQNNGV. The germline V and J ends were trimmed by 2 bases and 1 base, with 6 bases remaining between them. The CDR3 consists of 13 residues. This CDR3 reads CASSLQVSYEQYF. The CDR3 DNA sequence: TGTGCCAGCAGCTTACAGGTATCCTACGAGCAGTACTTC.

This clone was counted once. The chain carries TRBV5-1 and TRBJ2-2, with D possibly TRBD2 on 6 matching bases. This CDR3 has 16 residues. Trimming removed 5 bases from V and 2 bases from J, with 16 bases in between. Germline lookup yields CDR1 SGHRS and CDR2 YFSETQ. CDR3 nucleotide sequence: TGCGCCAGCAGTATGACCGGGACTCCAAACACCGGGGAGCTGTTTTTT. It is translated as CASSMTGTPNTGELFF.

The chain links TRBV14 to TRBJ2-3; TRBD2 matches at 7 bases. V trimming: 0 bases; J trimming: 3 bases; junction bases outside the gene matches: 6. The CDR3 is made up of 16 amino acids. CDR1 and CDR2 (germline): SGHDN, FVKESK. The CDR3 protein is CASSQDWGRGTDTQYF. In DNA form, the CDR3 reads TGTGCCAGCAGCCAAGATTGGGGGAGGGGAACAGATACGCAGTATTTT.

The chain has TRBV7-6 and TRBJ1-4; TRBD1 aligns across 9 bases. Germline V CDR1 and CDR2: SGHVS, FNYEAQ. The V segment lost 1 base and the J segment 0 bases; nucleotides outside the gene matches: 3. The CDR3 is 17 residues long. CDR3 sequence reads: CASSLVQGAATNEKLFF. DNA for the CDR3: TGTGCCAGCAGCTTAGTACAGGGGGCGGCAACTAATGAAAAACTGTTTTTT.

This rearrangement joins TRBV2 to TRBJ1-1; TRBD1 matches 9 bases. The germline V gene has CDR1 SNHLY and CDR2 FYNNEI. The CDR3 is made up of 19 amino acids. Trimming removed 2 bases from V and 1 base from J; junction bases left unmatched: 14. The CDR3 sequence: CASSERTRTGASRNTEAFF. In DNA, the CDR3 is TGTGCCAGCAGTGAAAGAACTAGGACAGGGGCCTCCCGGAACACTGAAGCTTTCTTT.

The chain couples TRBV11-3 to TRBJ2-1; TRBD1 might be the D (5 bases). The CDR3 has 14 residues. CDR1 and CDR2 from the germline V gene are SGHNT and YENEEA. V lost 0 bases to trimming and J lost 7 bases, with 10 bases between them. The CDR3: CASSLDQGVNEQFF. CDR3 nucleotide sequence: TGTGCCAGCAGCTTAGATCAAGGGGTGAATGAGCAGTTCTTC.

The chain carries TRBV7-6 and TRBJ2-7; TRBD2 matches at 13 bases. There are 16 residues in the CDR3. Germline V lookup: CDR1 SGHVS, CDR2 FNYEAQ. V dropped 3 bases and J dropped 3; count of bases not matched to a gene: 5. The CDR3 DNA sequence: TGTGCCAGCAGCTTCGTTGGGACTAGCGGGGTCTACGAGCAGTACTTC. It encodes CASSFVGTSGVYEQYF. Full variable domain (rest looked up from reference TRBV7-6 and TRBJ2-7): GAGVSQSPRYKVTKRGQDVALRCDPISGHVSLYWYRQALGQGPEFLTYFNYEAQQDKSGLPNDRFSAERPEGSISTLTIQRTEQRDSAMYRCASSFVGTSGVYEQYFGPGTRLTVT.

This clone was detected only once. The CDR3 sequence: CASSRLAVNTDTQYF. The DNA of the CDR3 is TGTGCCAGCAGCAGACTAGCGGTAAACACAGATACGCAGTATTTT. The chain is built from TRBV6-5 and TRBJ2-3; 9 bases are shared with TRBD2. Trimming removed 6 bases from V and 2 bases from J; junction bases left unmatched: 6. CDR1 and CDR2 (germline): MNHEY, SVGAGI. The CDR3 extends over 15 amino acids.

The genes are TRBV21-1 and TRBJ1-4. TRBV21-1 is listed as a pseudogene. This CDR3 is built from 15 residues. The CDR3 is CASSKGDTLREKLFF. As DNA, the CDR3 is TGTGCCAGCAGCAAAGGTGACACCCTGAGGGAAAAACTGTTTTTT.

Remarks on this clone: A clone one base away is much larger, so this may be a read error. Distinct nucleotide sequences in the sample also encode this CDR3. This sequence joins TRBV5-1 and TRBJ1-2; D might be TRBD1 (5 bases). CDR3 length: 13 amino acids. V was pared by 2 bases and J by 1 base, with 6 bases between. From germline, CDR1 is SGHRS and CDR2 YFSETQ. In DNA form, the CDR3 reads TGCGCCAGCAGCTTCGACAGTAACTATGGCTACACCTTC. Protein: CASSFDSNYGYTF. Drawing the rest from reference TRBV5-1 and TRBJ1-2, the complete variable domain is KAGVTQTPRYLIKTRGQQVTLSCSPISGHRSVSWYQQTPGQGLQFLFEYFSETQRNKGNFPGRFSGRQFSNSRSEMNVSTLELGDSALYLCASSFDSNYGYTFGSGTRLTVV.

Concerning this clone itself: The same CDR3 is also encoded by other DNA sequences in this sample. The genes are TRBV19 and TRBJ2-7; D possibly corresponds to TRBD2 (6 bases). V was cut by 3 bases and J by 6 bases, with 12 bases left in between. The CDR3 spans 13 residues. Germline CDR1 and CDR2: LNHDA and SQIVND (reference sequence). DNA of the CDR3: TGTGCCAGTAGTATCTTCGGGGGAGGCGAGCAGTACTTC. As protein: CASSIFGGGEQYF.

V and J are TRBV29-1 and TRBJ2-3, with TRBD2 identical over 10 bases. This CDR3 contains 14 residues. The germline gives CDR1 SQVTM, CDR2 ANQGSEA. The trim removed 2 bases at V and 4 bases at J, leaving 3 bases unmatched. The CDR3 bases are TGCAGCGTTGAATCTAGCGGGAGACCAGATACGCAGTATTTT. Its protein is CSVESSGRPDTQYF.

The chain employs TRBV9 and TRBJ2-7, with 8 positions matching TRBD2. This CDR3 spans 15 amino acids. Germline V lookup: CDR1 SGDLS, CDR2 YYNGEE. Trimming at V came to 3 bases and at J to 2 bases, leaving 7 bases not matched to a gene. CDR3 sequence: CASSERGGAAYEQYF. DNA for the CDR3: TGTGCCAGCAGCGAACGGGGGGGTGCCGCCTACGAGCAGTACTTC.

J is TRBJ1-6 and V is TRBV7-2, with unresolved D. Germline V gene lookup returns CDR1 SGHTA and CDR2 FQGNSA. The CDR3 is 16 amino acids. Trimming took off 5 bases at V and 2 bases at J, with 13 bases between the two ends. The CDR3 DNA reads as TGTGCCAGCAGCGCAAAATCCGGGGCCTATAATTCACCCCTCCACTTT. This sequence encodes CASSAKSGAYNSPLHF.

A few counts support this clone. V and J are TRBV9 and TRBJ2-2, with D unresolved. The germline V gene encodes CDR1 SGDLS and CDR2 YYNGEE. Trimming took off 3 bases at V and 3 bases at J, with 9 bases between the two ends. The CDR3 runs to 14 residues. In nucleotides, the CDR3 is TGTGCCAGCAGCGGGGGTATGTACACCGGGGAGCTGTTTTTT. Its translation is CASSGGMYTGELFF.

This chain joins TRBV19 and TRBJ2-3; the D gene is possibly TRBD2 (5 bases). CDR1 and CDR2 (germline): LNHDA, SQIVND (reference sequence). The CDR3 contains 14 residues. The ends were cut back, 5 bases at V and 1 base at J, with 10 bases in the middle. The CDR3 DNA reads as TGTGCCAGTAGTGGCTGGCGGGGCACAGATACGCAGTATTTT. Protein: CASSGWRGTDTQYF.

This chain connects TRBV2 to TRBJ1-3; the D gene is possibly TRBD1 (5 bases). The V gene lost 7 bases and the J gene lost 4 bases, with 14 bases spanning the gap. The CDR3 covers 14 residues. Germline CDR1 SNHLY, CDR2 FYNNEI. Here the CDR3 reads CASKSSGTGNTIYF. The CDR3 DNA follows: TGTGCCAGCAAAAGCTCGGGGACCGGAAACACCATATATTTT.

V and J are TRBV4-1 and TRBJ2-4, with 7 bases that match TRBD2. J was trimmed by 7 bases and V by 4 bases; bases with no gene match: 13. The germline V gene has CDR1 MGHRA and CDR2 YSYEKL. CDR3 size: 16 residues. CDR3 region: CASSPQAGKTNNIQYF. DNA of the CDR3: TGCGCCAGCAGCCCCCAAGCGGGAAAGACGAATAACATTCAGTACTTC.

The J gene is TRBJ2-3, the V gene TRBV6-4; the match to TRBD2 covers 9 bases. CDR1 MRHNA and CDR2 SNTAGT come from the germline V gene. V dropped 2 bases and J dropped 6; count of bases not matched to a gene: 12. The length of the CDR3 is 17 residues. CDR3 nucleotides: TGTGCCAGCAGTGACAGACCTAGCGGGGTGGGGCCTGATACGCAGTATTTT. It encodes CASSDRPSGVGPDTQYF.

V and J are TRBV18 and TRBJ2-3; TRBD1 matches at 7 bases. This CDR3 comprises 17 residues. The V gene's germline CDR1 is KGHSH and CDR2 LQKENI. The V gene end was trimmed by 3 bases and the J gene end by 2 bases; junction bases not matched to a gene: 11. Here the CDR3 reads CASSPLPDRIYTDTQYF. CDR3 nucleotides: TGTGCCAGCTCACCGCTGCCGGACAGGATTTACACAGATACGCAGTATTTT.